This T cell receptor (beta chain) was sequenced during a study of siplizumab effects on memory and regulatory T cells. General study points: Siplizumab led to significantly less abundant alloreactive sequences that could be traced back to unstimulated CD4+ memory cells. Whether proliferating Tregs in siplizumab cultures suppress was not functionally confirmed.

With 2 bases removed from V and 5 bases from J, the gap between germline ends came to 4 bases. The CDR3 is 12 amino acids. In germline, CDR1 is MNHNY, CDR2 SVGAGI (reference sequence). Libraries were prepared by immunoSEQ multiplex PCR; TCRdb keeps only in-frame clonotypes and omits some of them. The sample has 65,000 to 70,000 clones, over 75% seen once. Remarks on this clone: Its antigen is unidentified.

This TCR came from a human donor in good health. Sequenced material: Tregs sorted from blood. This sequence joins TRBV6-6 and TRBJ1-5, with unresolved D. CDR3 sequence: CASSYEYQPQHF. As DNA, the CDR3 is TGTGCCAGCAGTTACGAGTATCAGCCCCAGCATTTT.